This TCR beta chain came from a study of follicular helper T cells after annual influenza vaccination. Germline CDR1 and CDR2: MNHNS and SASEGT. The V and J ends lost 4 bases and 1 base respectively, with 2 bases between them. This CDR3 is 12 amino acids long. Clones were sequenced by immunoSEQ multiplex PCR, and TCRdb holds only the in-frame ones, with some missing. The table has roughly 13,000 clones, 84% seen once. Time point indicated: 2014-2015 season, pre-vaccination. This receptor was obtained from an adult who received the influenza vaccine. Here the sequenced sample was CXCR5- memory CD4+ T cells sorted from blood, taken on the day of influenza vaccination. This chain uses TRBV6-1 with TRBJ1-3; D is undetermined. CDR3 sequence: CASSASGNTIYF. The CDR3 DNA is TGTGCCAGCAGTGCGTCTGGAAACACCATATATTTT.